Given below is one T cell receptor (beta chain) in context. Its target is unknown. This specimen belongs to a study of T-cell memory formation after mild COVID-19. Whole-study findings and limits: Several responding clones turned up in pre-infection memory, indicating that cross-reactive memory may have taken part. There was a balanced CD4/CD8 profile in clones contracting day 15 to 85, and later expanders leaned CD4+.

TCRdb processed the 5' RACE reads anew with MiXCR; each CDR3 protein has one entry. The sample records a few hundred thousand distinct CDR3 sequences, about a fifth being singletons. The material sequenced was PBMCs or a T cell subset sorted from them (not recorded which). This sequence was found in an adult woman who had mild COVID-19 (a few samples of this study predate the infection). Cell type and time point are not known.

As DNA, the CDR3 is TGTGCCAGCAGTTCGGTAAGGAACACTGAAGCTTTCTTT. This sequence encodes CASSSVRNTEAFF. The chain links TRBV6-6 to TRBJ1-1; the D is unclear. Germline assignment: CDR1 MNHNY and CDR2 SVGAGI (reference sequence). V was cut by 4 bases and J by 1 base, with 7 bases left in between. The CDR3 sequence is 13 residues long.